This section outlines one T cell receptor (beta chain) sequence together with its context. What it binds is not known. The PCR used 60 Vbeta and 13 Jbeta primers. Assay: immunoSEQ multiplex PCR; the TCRdb copy retains only in-frame clones and omits some. The table lists roughly 140,000 clones, about 68% of them singletons. The sample is drawn from a study of cytomegalovirus exposure and HLA in healthy donors. Germline V lookup: CDR1 MNHNS, CDR2 SASEGT. The CDR3 is 15 amino acids. The ends lost 6 bases at V and 0 bases at J; junction bases unmatched: 4. Overall study findings and caveats: In all likelihood, a cluster of highly shared sequence variants was a sequencing artifact. The authors assumed roughly uniform sequencing depth across donors for presence/absence analyses. A list of approximately 160 TCR beta chains associated with cytomegalovirus was given. V- and J-gene trimming in TCR beta was tied to a missense DCLRE1C variant by an analysis performed later.

This receptor was obtained from a man aged 18 to 30 in good health and CMV-seronegative. Sequenced input: PBMCs. The chain carries TRBV6-1 and TRBJ2-1; 8 bases align to TRBD2. The CDR3 coding sequence is TGTGCCAGCAGCTCTAGCGGGCCCTCCTACAATGAGCAGTTCTTC. Encoded protein: CASSSSGPSYNEQFF.